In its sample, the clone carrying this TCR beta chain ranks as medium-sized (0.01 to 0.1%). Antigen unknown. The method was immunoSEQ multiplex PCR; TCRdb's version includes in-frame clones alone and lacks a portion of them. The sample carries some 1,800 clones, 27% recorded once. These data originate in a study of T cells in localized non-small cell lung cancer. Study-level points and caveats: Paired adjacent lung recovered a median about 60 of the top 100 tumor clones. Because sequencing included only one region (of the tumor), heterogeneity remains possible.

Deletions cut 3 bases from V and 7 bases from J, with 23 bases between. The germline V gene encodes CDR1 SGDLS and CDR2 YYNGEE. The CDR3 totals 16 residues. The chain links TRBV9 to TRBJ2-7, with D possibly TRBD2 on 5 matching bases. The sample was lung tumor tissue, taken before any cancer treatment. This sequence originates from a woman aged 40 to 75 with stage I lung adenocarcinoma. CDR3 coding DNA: TGTGCCAGCAGCGCCAGTCCGGTTGAACAAGCGGAAGAGCAGTACTTC. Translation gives CASSASPVEQAEEQYF.